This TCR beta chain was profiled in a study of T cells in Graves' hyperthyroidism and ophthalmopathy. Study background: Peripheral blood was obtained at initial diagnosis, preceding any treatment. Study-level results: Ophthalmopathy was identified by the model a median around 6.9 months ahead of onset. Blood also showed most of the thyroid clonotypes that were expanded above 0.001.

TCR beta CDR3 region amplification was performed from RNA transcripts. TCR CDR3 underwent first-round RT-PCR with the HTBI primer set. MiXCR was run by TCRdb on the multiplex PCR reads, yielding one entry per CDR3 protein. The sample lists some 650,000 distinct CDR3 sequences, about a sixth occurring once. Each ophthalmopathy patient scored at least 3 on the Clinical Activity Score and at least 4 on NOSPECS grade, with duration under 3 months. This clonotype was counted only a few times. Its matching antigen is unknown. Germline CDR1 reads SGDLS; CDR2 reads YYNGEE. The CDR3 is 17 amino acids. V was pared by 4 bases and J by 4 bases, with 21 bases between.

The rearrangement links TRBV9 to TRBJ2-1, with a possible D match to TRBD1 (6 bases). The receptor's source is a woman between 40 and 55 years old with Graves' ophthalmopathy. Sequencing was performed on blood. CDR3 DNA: TGTGCCAGCAGCCAGAAGGCCGGGACACTGTTGTACAATGAGCAGTTCTTC. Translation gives CASSQKAGTLLYNEQFF.